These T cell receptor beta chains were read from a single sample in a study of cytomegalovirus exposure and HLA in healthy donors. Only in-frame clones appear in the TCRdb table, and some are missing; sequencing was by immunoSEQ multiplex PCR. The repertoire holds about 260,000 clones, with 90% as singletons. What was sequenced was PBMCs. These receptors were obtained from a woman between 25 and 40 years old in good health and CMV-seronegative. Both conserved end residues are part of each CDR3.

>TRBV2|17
CASSEPRTGMLYNEQFF
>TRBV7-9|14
CASSFPEIRNEQFF
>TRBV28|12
CASRADYYEQYF
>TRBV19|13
CASTSDIPYEQYF
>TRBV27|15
CASSAGTSGSYEQYF
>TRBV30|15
CAWHPGQGASYEQYF
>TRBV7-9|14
CASSWDRGEETQYF
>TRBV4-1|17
CASSHLTSTGGPYEQYF
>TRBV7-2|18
CASSFIGTDLSGTDTQYF
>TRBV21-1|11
CASTPTYEQYF
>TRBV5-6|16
CASSPMAGGALYEQYF
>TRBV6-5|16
CASSYDSLTGANVLTF
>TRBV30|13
CAGNREDENEQFF
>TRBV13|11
CASSSGIEAFF
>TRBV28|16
CASSFGSGSSYNEQFF
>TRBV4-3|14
CASSQVLGWNEQFF
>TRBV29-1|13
CSVEFGTGRGYTF
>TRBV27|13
CASRAGGTYEQYF
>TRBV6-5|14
CASSYSGRTYEQYF
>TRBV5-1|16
CASSLDGISAPYEQYF
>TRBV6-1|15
CASSEVVGAQETQYF
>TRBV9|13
CASSITKNNEQFF
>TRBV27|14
CASSFRGGTDTQYF
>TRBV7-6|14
CASSLGGRIYEQYF
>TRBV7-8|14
CASSLRDTWDEQYF
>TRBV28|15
CASTGLAGEGNEQFF
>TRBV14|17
CASSQDPPWGAQETQYF
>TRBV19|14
CASSIELVTDTQYF
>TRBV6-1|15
CASSSRPGGPYEQYF
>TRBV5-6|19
CASSLEPTSGRDSSYEQYF
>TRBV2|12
CASNEGSYGYTF
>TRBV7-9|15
CASTYGAGRPTEAFF
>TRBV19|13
CASGAGGGETQYF
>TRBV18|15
CASSPIQGAEETQYF
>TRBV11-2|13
CASSYTSYNEQFF
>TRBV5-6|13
CASSLSYNEKLFF
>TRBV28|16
CASSFPVRRGTGEQYF
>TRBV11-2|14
CASSLDVRVHEQYF
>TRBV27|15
CASSLSPWGTDTQYF
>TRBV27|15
CASSSTTGSNQPQHF
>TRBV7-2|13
CASSLVLPREQYF
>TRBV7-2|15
CASSLAVGYGYEQYF
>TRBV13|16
CASSPRDRGTQETQYF
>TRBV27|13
CASSLVGVETQYF
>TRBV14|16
CASSQLNSQPNEKLFF
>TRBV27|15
CASSRGTGKFGGYTF
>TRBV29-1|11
CSVPGLGVAFF
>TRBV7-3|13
CAPRTGGICEQFF
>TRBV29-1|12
CSVERSAETQYF
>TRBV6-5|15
CASSFGLSGQETQYF